This paragraph reports one T cell receptor (beta chain). Patients of the Seattle cohort, enrolled during active infection, were followed longitudinally. Method: immunoSEQ multiplex PCR; TCRdb's copy keeps in-frame clones and lacks some. This sample yields around 230,000 clones, of which approximately 85% are seen a single time; 4.5% to 6% belongs to the top ten. V was pared by 0 bases and J by 3 bases, with 6 bases of the junction left unmatched. This CDR3 is 17 amino acids long. Germline values: CDR1 SGHNT, CDR2 YYREEE (reference sequence). The data belong to a study of blood T cell repertoires in COVID-19. The wider study: The United States, Italy and Spain provided the acute and convalescent COVID-19 samples.

The receptor was derived from a man in his forties or fifties with COVID-19, enrolled during active disease. The material sequenced was peripheral blood. This chain uses TRBV5-4 with TRBJ2-3, with 11 bases matching TRBD2. The CDR3 loop reads CASSLASGGRFTDTQYF. CDR3 in DNA: TGTGCCAGCAGCTTGGCTAGCGGGGGGAGGTTTACAGATACGCAGTATTTT.